What follows are 19 T cell receptor beta chains derived from one specimen sequenced in a study of cytomegalovirus exposure and HLA in healthy donors. The PCR ran on 60 Vbeta and 13 Jbeta primers. The method was immunoSEQ multiplex PCR; TCRdb's version includes in-frame clones alone and lacks a portion of them. The table lists some 200,000 clones, 76% of them singletons. The source material was PBMCs. Receptors originate from a man between 18 and 29 years old in good health and CMV-seronegative.

The chain is built from TRBV19 and TRBJ2-1, with 9 bases identical to TRBD1. The germline V gene encodes CDR1 LNHDA and CDR2 SQIVND (reference sequence). The CDR3 extends over 15 amino acids. J was trimmed by 4 bases and V by 5 bases; bases with no gene match: 6. The DNA for the CDR3 is TGTGCCAGTAGTTCCTCCGGGACAGGGTACAATGAGCAGTTCTTC. This gives the protein CASSSSGTGYNEQFF.

J is TRBJ2-5 and V is TRBV20-1, with D tentatively TRBD1 (5 bases). Germline-derived CDR1 and CDR2 are DFQATT and SNEGSKA (reference sequence). The CDR3 covers 11 residues. Trimming removed 6 bases from V and 4 bases from J, with 9 bases in between. CDR3 nucleotides: TGCAGTGCCGTACAGGCAGAGACCCAGTACTTC. It is translated as CSAVQAETQYF.

As regards this clone: Other DNA sequences within the sample encode an identical CDR3. V gene TRBV5-4 combines with J gene TRBJ2-1, with 7 positions matching TRBD2. J was trimmed by 5 bases and V by 0 bases; bases with no gene match: 5. The CDR3 has 15 amino acids. Germline CDR1 and CDR2: SGHNT and YYREEE (reference sequence). Written as DNA, the CDR3 is TGTGCCAGCAGCTTGGTGGCGGGGGTAAACAATGAGCAGTTCTTC. Its protein product is CASSLVAGVNNEQFF.

The chain is built from TRBV5-1 and TRBJ2-3; 9 bases line up with TRBD2. V was pared by 4 bases and J by 5 bases, with 14 bases of the junction left unmatched. CDR3 size: 17 residues. Germline loops: CDR1 SGHRS, CDR2 YFSETQ. The CDR3 DNA sequence: TGCGCCAGCAGCAGGAGGACTAGCGTAGGGAAGGAAGATACGCAGTATTTT. Its protein is CASSRRTSVGKEDTQYF. Complete variable domain (other parts from reference TRBV5-1 and TRBJ2-3): KAGVTQTPRYLIKTRGQQVTLSCSPISGHRSVSWYQQTPGQGLQFLFEYFSETQRNKGNFPGRFSGRQFSNSRSEMNVSTLELGDSALYLCASSRRTSVGKEDTQYFGPGTRLTVL.

The chain carries TRBV4-1 and TRBJ1-2; D is ambiguous. The CDR3 runs to 14 residues. Per the germline V gene, CDR1 is MGHRA and CDR2 is YSYEKL. Trimming left V 4 bases short and J 8 bases short, with 17 bases between. Written as DNA, the CDR3 is TGCGCCAGCAGCCCAACGGGAGAGAACTTCGGCTACACCTTC. The encoded protein is CASSPTGENFGYTF.

The chain employs TRBV2 and TRBJ1-5; D perhaps matches TRBD1 (5 bases). The CDR3 is made up of 14 amino acids. Between the trimmed V and J ends, which lost 3 bases and 1 base, there was a span of 7 bases. Germline loops: CDR1 SNHLY, CDR2 FYNNEI. As DNA, the CDR3 is TGTGCCAGCAGTGATCAGGGAAGCAATCAGCCCCAGCATTTT. Residues: CASSDQGSNQPQHF.

The chain employs TRBV6-1 and TRBJ1-1; 9 nucleotides match TRBD1. The CDR3 consists of 13 residues. Trimming cost V 5 bases and J 5 bases; bases outside gene matches: 3. From germline, CDR1 is MNHNS and CDR2 SASEGT. The CDR3 reads CASSRQGGTEAFF. The CDR3 region has the DNA TGTGCCAGCAGTCGACAGGGGGGGACTGAAGCTTTCTTT.

J is TRBJ2-5 and V is TRBV25-1; D might be TRBD1 (6 bases). The CDR3 spans 12 residues. The germline V gene encodes CDR1 MGHDK and CDR2 SYGVNS. V was cut by 7 bases and J by 3 bases, with 9 bases left in between. CDR3 sequence: CASTGAKETQYF. In DNA, the CDR3 is TGTGCCAGCACAGGGGCCAAAGAGACCCAGTACTTC.

The chain carries TRBV7-9 and TRBJ2-3, with a tentative D call TRBD2 (6 bases). CDR1 and CDR2 (germline): SEHNR, FQNEAQ (reference sequence). The CDR3 has 17 residues. Trimming left V 0 bases short and J 2 bases short, with 15 bases between. The CDR3 DNA reads as TGTGCCAGCAGCTTAGCGGTTCTTTGGACTACCACAGATACGCAGTATTTT. It codes for CASSLAVLWTTTDTQYF.

This clone was observed a few times. CDR3 region: CASSFQQGFSNQPQHF. The CDR3 DNA reads TGTGCCAGCAGTTTCCAGCAGGGTTTTAGCAATCAGCCCCAGCATTTT. The chain couples TRBV28 to TRBJ1-5, with D tentatively TRBD1 (5 bases). The CDR3 covers 16 residues. V dropped 3 bases and J dropped 0 bases, with 12 bases sitting between them. The germline CDR1 and CDR2 sequences are MDHEN and SYDVKM. The full variable domain, with the rest looked up from reference TRBV28 and TRBJ1-5, is DVKVTQSSRYLVKRTGEKVFLECVQDMDHENMFWYRQDPGLGLRLIYFSYDVKMKEKGDIPEGYSVSREKKERFSLILESASTNQTSMYLCASSFQQGFSNQPQHFGDGTRLSIL.

This clone was detected only a few times. This chain uses TRBV5-4 with TRBJ2-3, with 11 positions matching TRBD2. Germline V gives CDR1 SGHNT, CDR2 YYREEE (reference sequence). The J segment lost 6 bases and the V segment lost 3 bases, leaving 6 bases of the junction unmatched. The CDR3 is 15 residues long. In DNA form, the CDR3 reads TGTGCCAGCAGCTCGCCGGGACTAGCGGTCGATACGCAGTATTTT. Translating gives CASSSPGLAVDTQYF. Full variable domain (outside the CDR3, taken from reference TRBV5-4 and TRBJ2-3): ETGVTQSPTHLIKTRGQQVTLRCSSQSGHNTVSWYQQALGQGPQFIFQYYREEENGRGNFPPRFSGLQFPNYSSELNVNALELDDSALYLCASSSPGLAVDTQYFGPGTRLTVL.

The genes are TRBV2 and TRBJ2-1, with D possibly being TRBD1 (5 bases). This CDR3 contains 19 residues. Looked up from germline, CDR1 is SNHLY and CDR2 is FYNNEI. V was clipped by 4 bases and J by 0 bases, with 22 bases between them. CDR3 nucleotide sequence: TGTGCCAGCAGTGCACCCACAGGTTTTCGTCGGGCCTCCTACAATGAGCAGTTCTTC. It yields the protein CASSAPTGFRRASYNEQFF.

This clone turned up a few times. This same CDR3 is encoded by further DNA sequences in the sample. The chain combines TRBV30 with TRBJ2-7; weak D call: TRBD1 (5 bases). Germline CDR1 GTSNPN, CDR2 SVGIG (reference sequence). V was trimmed by 0 bases and J by 2 bases, leaving 8 bases between them. The CDR3 length is 13 residues. This chain's CDR3 is CAWSVGAAYEQYF. The CDR3 DNA follows: TGTGCCTGGAGTGTAGGGGCAGCCTACGAGCAGTACTTC.

The genes are TRBV19 and TRBJ1-5; no clear D. Germline V gene data show CDR1 as LNHDA and CDR2 as SQIVND (reference sequence). The germline V and J ends were trimmed by 4 bases and 2 bases, with 15 bases remaining between them. The CDR3 sequence is 16 residues long. The CDR3 sequence is CASSSAGVAGNQPQHF. The DNA of the CDR3 is TGTGCCAGTAGTAGTGCGGGCGTCGCTGGCAATCAGCCCCAGCATTTT.

This chain's CDR3 is CASSLASGGETQYF. The CDR3 DNA is TGTGCCAGCAGCTTGGCCTCAGGGGGAGAGACCCAGTACTTC. The chain has TRBV5-6 and TRBJ2-5, with TRBD1 matching over 7 bases. The V and J ends lost 0 bases and 4 bases, in that order; junction bases with no gene match: 3. Per the germline V gene, CDR1 is SGHDT and CDR2 is YYEEEE. CDR3 size: 14 residues.

The CDR3 DNA follows: TGCGCCAGCAGCGTGTCTTCAAACTCAATGTACAATGAGCAGTTCTTC. This gives the protein CASSVSSNSMYNEQFF. The chain is built from TRBV5-1 and TRBJ2-1; D is ambiguous. V was pared by 4 bases and J by 4 bases, with 18 bases between. Germline lookup yields CDR1 SGHRS and CDR2 YFSETQ. The CDR3 runs to 16 residues.

This clone was picked up a small number of times. The V and J genes are TRBV7-9 and TRBJ1-1, with D possibly matching TRBD1 (6 bases). V was clipped by 5 bases and J by 5 bases, with 24 bases between them. This CDR3 region has 17 residues. The germline gives CDR1 SEHNR, CDR2 FQNEAQ (reference sequence). CDR3 residues: CASSLGAGATKRTEAFF. The CDR3 coding sequence is TGTGCCAGCAGCCTAGGGGCAGGGGCCACTAAAAGAACTGAAGCTTTCTTT. The full variable domain, rest sourced from reference TRBV7-9 and TRBJ1-1, is DTGVSQNPRHKITKRGQNVTFRCDPISEHNRLYWYRQTLGQGPEFLTYFQNEAQLEKSRLLSDRFSAERPKGSFSTLEIQRTEQGDSAMYLCASSLGAGATKRTEAFFGQGTRLTVV.

The chain is built from TRBV30 and TRBJ2-5; 7 nucleotides agree with TRBD2. The CDR3 has 12 residues. Trimming removed 2 bases from V and 5 bases from J; junction bases left unmatched: 2. Per the germline V gene, CDR1 is GTSNPN and CDR2 is SVGIG (reference sequence). CDR3 coding DNA: TGTGCCTGGAGTTGGGGGGGGGAGACCCAGTACTTC. Translated, it gives CAWSWGGETQYF.

The chain is built from TRBV6-6 and TRBJ2-5; 7 bases are a match to TRBD2. Per the germline V gene, CDR1 is MNHNY and CDR2 is SVGAGI (reference sequence). The J segment lost 1 base and the V segment lost 7 bases, leaving 6 bases of the junction unmatched. The CDR3 extends over 14 amino acids. DNA of the CDR3: TGTGCCAGCATCAACGGGAGGATCCAAGAGACCCAGTACTTC. As protein: CASINGRIQETQYF.